The 31 T cell receptor beta chains below all came from one sample that was sequenced in a study of shared clonotypes between healthy human individuals. The data were produced by immunoSEQ multiplex PCR, yet TCRdb's version contains in-frame clones alone and is incomplete. The top ten hold 0.37% of the sample, which has roughly 2.2 million clones, roughly 90% seen once. The sequencing input was naive CD4+ T cells from PBMCs. Sample subset: CD45RA+ positively selected. The receptors derive from a man younger than 30 in good health. Some clones in this sample may be carry-over from other donors' samples.

This chain uses TRBV5-1 with TRBJ2-7; 9 positions agree with TRBD2. From germline, CDR1 is SGHRS and CDR2 YFSETQ. The CDR3 has 15 residues. J gave up 5 bases and V 1 base, and 7 bases lay outside the gene matches. This CDR3 reads CASSLFSGSGNEQYF. In DNA form, the CDR3 reads TGCGCCAGCAGCTTGTTTAGCGGGAGCGGGAACGAGCAGTACTTC.

The J gene is TRBJ1-3, the V gene TRBV18; D gene unclear. This CDR3 comprises 14 residues. CDR1 and CDR2 (germline): KGHSH, LQKENI. The V end lost 3 bases, the J end lost 8 bases, and 14 bases lay between the germline ends. As DNA, the CDR3 is TGTGCCAGCTCACCCGGCAGCGGGGAAGACACCATATATTTT. Protein sequence: CASSPGSGEDTIYF.

This clone was picked up a small number of times. V and J are TRBV5-6 and TRBJ2-7; D uncertain. In germline, CDR1 is SGHDT, CDR2 YYEEEE. V gave up 4 bases and J gave up 10 bases, with 15 bases separating them. This CDR3 region has 12 residues. This CDR3 is CASSIGRASQYF. The DNA of the CDR3 is TGTGCCAGCAGCATAGGTAGGGCAAGTCAGTACTTC.

The table lists this clone with a count of one. V usage is TRBV28 and J usage is TRBJ1-2; D remains ambiguous. This CDR3 region has 14 residues. CDR1 and CDR2 from the germline V gene are MDHEN and SYDVKM. Trimming pared 2 bases from V and 2 bases from J, leaving 9 bases between. CDR3 in amino acids: CASSLPAVNYGYTF. CDR3 nucleotide sequence: TGTGCCAGCAGTTTACCCGCGGTAAACTATGGCTACACCTTC.

The chain combines TRBV5-1 with TRBJ2-3, with D unresolved. V lost 0 bases, J lost 6 bases, and 8 bases lay in between. The CDR3 runs to 13 residues. From germline, CDR1 is SGHRS and CDR2 YFSETQ. The CDR3 nucleotides read TGCGCCAGCAGCTTGGATAGGGTGGATACGCAGTATTTT. As protein: CASSLDRVDTQYF.

The chain is built from TRBV12-5 and TRBJ1-1, with a possible D match to TRBD1 (5 bases). V lost 5 bases to trimming and J lost 7 bases, with 17 bases between them. The CDR3 consists of 14 residues. The germline V gene has CDR1 LGHNT and CDR2 FRNRAP. CDR3 DNA: TGTGCTAGTGGTCCTCGATGGGGGATAGTTGAAGCTTTCTTT. It encodes CASGPRWGIVEAFF.

This rearrangement joins TRBV28 to TRBJ1-4; 8 nucleotides match TRBD1. V dropped 6 bases and J dropped 7; count of bases not matched to a gene: 7. This CDR3 spans 14 amino acids. In germline, CDR1 is MDHEN, CDR2 SYDVKM. The CDR3 loop reads CASSRTGIGEKLFF. CDR3 coding DNA: TGTGCCAGCAGCCGGACAGGGATTGGTGAAAAACTGTTTTTT.

V gene TRBV4-3 combines with J gene TRBJ1-4, with a weak D call TRBD1 (5 bases). The CDR3 runs to 15 residues. The V gene's germline CDR1 is LGHNA and CDR2 YSLEER. Trimming cost V 0 bases and J 14 bases, with 19 bases left between them. CDR3 DNA: TGCGCCAGCAGCCAAGAACCCTTCTTGGGCGGGGGGCTGTTTTTT. Residues: CASSQEPFLGGGLFF.

The V gene is TRBV5-5, the J gene TRBJ1-4; no clear D. The ends were cut back, 0 bases at V and 7 bases at J, with 7 bases in the middle. This CDR3 is 13 amino acids long. The germline CDR1 and CDR2 sequences are SGHKS and YYEKEE (reference sequence). The CDR3 is CASSLGEVEKLFF. CDR3 DNA sequence: TGTGCCAGCAGCTTGGGTGAGGTTGAAAAACTGTTTTTT. The full variable domain, rest sourced from reference TRBV5-5 and TRBJ1-4, is DAGVTQSPTHLIKTRGQQVTLRCSPISGHKSVSWYQQVLGQGPQFIFQYYEKEERGRGNFPDRFSARQFPNYSSELNVNALLLGDSALYLCASSLGEVEKLFFGSGTQLSVL.

The rearrangement links TRBV5-1 to TRBJ2-1, with D possibly TRBD1 on 6 matching bases. CDR1 SGHRS and CDR2 YFSETQ come from the germline V gene. The V gene lost 1 base and the J gene lost 1 base, with 12 bases spanning the gap. The CDR3 loop spans 16 amino acids. CDR3 amino acids: CASSLSGGWSYNEQFF. Written as DNA, the CDR3 is TGCGCCAGCAGCTTGTCTGGGGGCTGGTCCTACAATGAGCAGTTCTTC.

This clone was picked up one time. The identical CDR3 is also encoded by other nucleotide sequences in the sample. The chain is built from TRBV28 and TRBJ2-6, with D perhaps matching TRBD1 (5 bases). Germline CDR1 is MDHEN and CDR2 is SYDVKM. V was cut by 2 bases and J by 1 base, with 6 bases left in between. The length of the CDR3 is 15 residues. CDR3 bases: TGTGCCAGCAGTTTAGCAGGGTCTGGGGCCAACGTCCTGACTTTC. Translated: CASSLAGSGANVLTF.

This clone was picked up a small number of times. The rearrangement links TRBV2 to TRBJ1-1; D is unresolved. The CDR3 consists of 14 residues. Germline CDR1 is SNHLY and CDR2 is FYNNEI. Trimming removed 6 bases from V and 3 bases from J, with 14 bases in between. CDR3 residues: CASRDGWGDTEAFF. The CDR3, as DNA: TGTGCCAGCAGAGATGGTTGGGGAGACACTGAAGCTTTCTTT. Drawing the rest from reference TRBV2 and TRBJ1-1, the complete variable domain is EPEVTQTPSHQVTQMGQEVILRCVPISNHLYFYWYRQILGQKVEFLVSFYNNEISEKSEIFDDQFSVERPDGSNFTLKIRSTKLEDSAMYFCASRDGWGDTEAFFGQGTRLTVV.

The gene calls are TRBV28 and TRBJ2-7; 7 nucleotides line up with TRBD1. The V gene end was trimmed by 7 bases and the J gene end by 5 bases; junction bases not matched to a gene: 11. CDR3 length equals 14 residues. Germline CDR1 and CDR2: MDHEN and SYDVKM. CDR3 bases: TGTGCCAGCATCCCGGGACAGAGCGCTCACGAGCAGTACTTC. This codes for CASIPGQSAHEQYF.

The rearrangement uses TRBV30 and TRBJ1-2; 9 bases map to TRBD1. The CDR3 length is 14 residues. Unmatched junction bases numbered 10, after V lost 5 bases and J lost 6 bases. CDR1 and CDR2 from the germline V gene are GTSNPN and SVGIG (reference sequence). DNA of the CDR3: TGTGCCTGGGCCAGGGGACAGGGCCTCGATGGCTACACCTTC. Amino acid sequence: CAWARGQGLDGYTF. Full variable domain (outside the CDR3, taken from reference TRBV30 and TRBJ1-2): SQTIHQWPATLVQPVGSPLSLECTVEGTSNPNLYWYRQAAGRGLQLLFYSVGIGQISSEVPQNLSASRPQDRQFILSSKKLLLSDSGFYLCAWARGQGLDGYTFGSGTRLTVV.

The chain carries TRBV4-1 and TRBJ2-7; the D is unclear. The V end was cut by 0 bases, the J end by 2 bases, with 14 bases between. Germline V lookup: CDR1 MGHRA, CDR2 YSYEKL. There are 16 residues in the CDR3. CDR3: CASSQDFLGPTYEQYF. The CDR3 region has the DNA TGCGCCAGCAGCCAAGATTTTCTCGGGCCGACCTACGAGCAGTACTTC.

This sequence joins TRBV10-3 and TRBJ2-7; D is possibly TRBD2 (5 bases). This CDR3 has 12 residues. V dropped 8 bases and J dropped 2 bases, with 10 bases sitting between them. Germline V lookup: CDR1 ENHRY, CDR2 SYGVKD. This CDR3 reads CAIASGTYEQYF. The CDR3 DNA reads TGTGCCATCGCGAGCGGAACCTACGAGCAGTACTTC.

The chain has TRBV30 and TRBJ2-3; 7 positions match TRBD1. V lost 3 bases, J lost 5 bases, and 2 bases stayed unmatched. The CDR3 extends over 12 amino acids. Germline-derived CDR1 and CDR2 are GTSNPN and SVGIG (reference sequence). CDR3 sequence (DNA): TGTGCCTGGAGCTACAGGGGAGATACGCAGTATTTT. Amino acid sequence: CAWSYRGDTQYF.

The chain couples TRBV11-2 to TRBJ1-6, with D perhaps matching TRBD1 (6 bases). Germline CDR1 SGHAT, CDR2 FQNNGV. Trimming cost V 5 bases and J 9 bases, with 14 bases left between them. CDR3 length: 14 amino acids. CDR3 amino acids: CASSNQGLGSPLHF. The CDR3 DNA is TGTGCCAGCAGCAATCAGGGGCTGGGTTCACCCCTCCACTTT.

The rearrangement joins TRBV6-5 to TRBJ2-2; D gene ambiguous. The germline CDR1 and CDR2 sequences are MNHEY and SVGAGI. The CDR3 is 13 residues long. With 7 bases removed from V and 5 bases from J, the gap between germline ends came to 11 bases. The CDR3: CASTSPITGELFF. As DNA, the CDR3 is TGTGCCAGCACATCACCAATTACCGGGGAGCTGTTTTTT.

J is TRBJ1-1 and V is TRBV5-1; D gene uncertain. This CDR3 spans 15 amino acids. With 1 base removed from V and 2 bases from J, the gap between germline ends came to 12 bases. Germline loops: CDR1 SGHRS, CDR2 YFSETQ. The CDR3 DNA reads as TGCGCCAGCAGCTTGTTCGGCGGGCGAAACACTGAAGCTTTCTTT. This codes for CASSLFGGRNTEAFF. The whole variable domain, filled in from reference TRBV5-1 and TRBJ1-1, reads KAGVTQTPRYLIKTRGQQVTLSCSPISGHRSVSWYQQTPGQGLQFLFEYFSETQRNKGNFPGRFSGRQFSNSRSEMNVSTLELGDSALYLCASSLFGGRNTEAFFGQGTRLTVV.

In regard to this clone: The same CDR3 also results from other DNA sequences found in this sample. The chain links TRBV14 to TRBJ2-7; a weak D match, TRBD1 (6 bases). Looked up from germline, CDR1 is SGHDN and CDR2 is FVKESK. The CDR3 spans 13 residues. Trimming removed 3 bases from V and 6 bases from J, with 12 bases in between. Here the CDR3 DNA reads TGTGCCAGCAGCCAGGATCGCAGGGGCGAGCAGTACTTC. Amino acids: CASSQDRRGEQYF.

The V gene is TRBV7-9, the J gene TRBJ1-1, with D possibly matching TRBD1 (5 bases). Germline-derived CDR1 and CDR2 are SEHNR and FQNEAQ (reference sequence). The germline V and J ends were trimmed by 6 bases and 1 base, with 18 bases remaining between them. This CDR3 has 16 residues. The CDR3 sequence: CASRGSLRQKNTEAFF. The CDR3 region has the DNA TGTGCCAGCAGAGGTTCCTTGAGACAGAAGAACACTGAAGCTTTCTTT.

This chain joins TRBV28 and TRBJ2-3; 11 bases match TRBD2. V shed 5 bases, J shed 5 bases, and the junction held 18 bases outside the gene matches. This CDR3 has 19 residues. Germline-derived CDR1 and CDR2 are MDHEN and SYDVKM. The CDR3 spells CASSPPILAGGPPRDTQYF. The CDR3 coding sequence is TGTGCCAGCAGTCCACCCATCTTAGCGGGAGGGCCCCCCCGAGATACGCAGTATTTT.

As concerns this clone: Different DNA sequences within this sample yield the same CDR3. The chain links TRBV19 to TRBJ2-3; either TRBD1 or TRBD2 may supply D (6 bases each). Germline CDR1 is LNHDA and CDR2 is SQIVND (reference sequence). The CDR3 length is 14 residues. The germline V and J ends were trimmed by 6 bases and 4 bases, with 14 bases remaining between them. CDR3 DNA sequence: TGTGCCAGTAGCCCCGGGGGCCTCCCAGATACGCAGTATTTT. This codes for CASSPGGLPDTQYF.

This clone was counted a single time. J is TRBJ2-1 and V is TRBV2; 7 nucleotides line up with TRBD1. The germline V gene encodes CDR1 SNHLY and CDR2 FYNNEI. This CDR3 has 16 residues. V gave up 5 bases and J gave up 0 bases; unmatched junction bases: 7. As DNA, the CDR3 is TGTGCCAGCAGTACTACAGGGGAGTCCTCCTACAATGAGCAGTTCTTC. It encodes CASSTTGESSYNEQFF.

The V gene is TRBV7-8, the J gene TRBJ2-1; no definite D call. The CDR3 is 17 amino acids. CDR1 and CDR2 (germline): SGHVS, FQNEAQ. V was cut by 1 base and J by 2 bases, with 15 bases left in between. CDR3 protein: CASSLGPDRRTYNEQFF. The CDR3 nucleotides are TGTGCCAGCAGCTTAGGTCCAGATAGAAGGACCTACAATGAGCAGTTCTTC.

The rearrangement uses TRBV9 and TRBJ2-7, with TRBD2 matching over 9 bases. Germline CDR1 is SGDLS and CDR2 is YYNGEE. V was pared by 4 bases and J by 1 base, with 6 bases of the junction left unmatched. CDR3 size: 15 residues. This chain's CDR3 is CASSPRSGSSYEQYF. DNA for the CDR3: TGTGCCAGCAGCCCCCGTAGCGGGAGTTCCTACGAGCAGTACTTC.

The V call is TRBV5-4, the J call TRBJ2-3, with TRBD2 matching over 7 bases. The CDR3 is 14 amino acids. V lost 4 bases, J lost 5 bases, and 7 bases stayed unmatched. In germline, CDR1 is SGHNT, CDR2 YYREEE (reference sequence). The CDR3 region has the DNA TGTGCCAGCAGCCTGGCAACGGGGGGAGATACGCAGTATTTT. Amino acid sequence: CASSLATGGDTQYF.

The rearrangement joins TRBV27 to TRBJ1-2, with D possibly being TRBD1 (6 bases). V was cut by 7 bases and J by 8 bases, with 20 bases left in between. The germline CDR1 and CDR2 sequences are MNHEY and SMNVEV (reference sequence). The CDR3 spans 14 residues. CDR3 in DNA: TGTGCCAGCAAAGGGCTGGGGGGCGCGTCGGGCTACACCTTC. Encoded protein: CASKGLGGASGYTF.

This chain connects TRBV15 to TRBJ1-3; D is unresolved. V was pared by 0 bases and J by 4 bases, with 10 bases between. This CDR3 has 15 amino acids. Germline V lookup: CDR1 LNHNV, CDR2 YYDKDF (reference sequence). As DNA, the CDR3 is TGTGCCACCAGCAGAGACAGGACGAAAGGAAACACCATATATTTT. Translating gives CATSRDRTKGNTIYF.

The J gene is TRBJ2-4, the V gene TRBV4-1; D unclear. The CDR3 has 16 residues. Trimming shortened V by 1 base and J by 0 bases, and 10 bases separated the two germline ends. In germline, CDR1 is MGHRA, CDR2 YSYEKL. The CDR3 nucleotides are TGCGCCAGCAGCCAAGTGACGAGCTTAGCCAAAAACATTCAGTACTTC. Its protein product is CASSQVTSLAKNIQYF.